This T cell receptor beta chain derives from a study of cytomegalovirus exposure and HLA in healthy donors. With 60 Vbeta and 13 Jbeta primers, the PCR was carried out. Repertoires were generated with immunoSEQ multiplex PCR, while TCRdb's copy carries only in-frame clones and drops some. The table records some 180,000 clones, 73% of them present only once. V shed 4 bases and J 3 bases; nucleotides not matched to a gene: 11. The CDR3 length is 17 residues. Germline loops: CDR1 SGHVS, CDR2 FQNEAQ. The sequencing sample was made of PBMCs. V is TRBV7-8 and J is TRBJ2-2; 7 nucleotides match TRBD2. The source of this sequence is a woman younger than 35 in good health and CMV-seropositive. In DNA, the CDR3 is TGTGCCAGCAGCTCCTGGAACGGGGGGAAATACACCGGGGAGCTGTTTTTT. Protein: CASSSWNGGKYTGELFF.